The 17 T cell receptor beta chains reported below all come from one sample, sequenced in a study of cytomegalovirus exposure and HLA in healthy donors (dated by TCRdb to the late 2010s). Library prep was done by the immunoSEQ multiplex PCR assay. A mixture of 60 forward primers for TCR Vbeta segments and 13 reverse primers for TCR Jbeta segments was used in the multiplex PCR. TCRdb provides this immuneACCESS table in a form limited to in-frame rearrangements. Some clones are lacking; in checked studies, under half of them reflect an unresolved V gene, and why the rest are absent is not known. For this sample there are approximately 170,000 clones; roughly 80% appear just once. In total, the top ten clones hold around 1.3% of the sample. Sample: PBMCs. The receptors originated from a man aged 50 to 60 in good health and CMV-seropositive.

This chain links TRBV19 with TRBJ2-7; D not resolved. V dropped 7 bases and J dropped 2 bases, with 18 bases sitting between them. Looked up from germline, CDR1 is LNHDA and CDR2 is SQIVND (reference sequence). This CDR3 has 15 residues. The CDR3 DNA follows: TGTGCCAGTAAATCTTCGAACAGAGAAACCTACGAGCAGTACTTC. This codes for CASKSSNRETYEQYF.

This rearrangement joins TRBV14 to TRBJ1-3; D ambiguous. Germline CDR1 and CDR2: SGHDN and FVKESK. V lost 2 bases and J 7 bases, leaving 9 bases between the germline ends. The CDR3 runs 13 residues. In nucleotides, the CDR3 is TGTGCCAGCAGCCAAAGAGAGTACAACACCATATATTTT. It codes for CASSQREYNTIYF. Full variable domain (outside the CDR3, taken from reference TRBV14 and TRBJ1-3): EAGVTQFPSHSVIEKGQTVTLRCDPISGHDNLYWYRRVMGKEIKFLLHFVKESKQDESGMPNNRFLAERTGGTYSTLKVQPAELEDSGVYFCASSQREYNTIYFGEGSWLTVV.

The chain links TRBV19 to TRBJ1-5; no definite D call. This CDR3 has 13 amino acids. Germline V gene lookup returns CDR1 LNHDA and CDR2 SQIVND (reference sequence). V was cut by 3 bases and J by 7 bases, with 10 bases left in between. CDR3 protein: CASSMASGQPQHF. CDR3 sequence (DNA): TGTGCCAGTAGTATGGCGAGCGGGCAGCCCCAGCATTTT. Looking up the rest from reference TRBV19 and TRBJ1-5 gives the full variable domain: DGGITQSPKYLFRKEGQNVTLSCEQNLNHDAMYWYRQDPGQGLRLIYYSQIVNDFQKGDIAEGYSVSREKKESFPLTVTSAQKNPTAFYLCASSMASGQPQHFGDGTRLSIL.

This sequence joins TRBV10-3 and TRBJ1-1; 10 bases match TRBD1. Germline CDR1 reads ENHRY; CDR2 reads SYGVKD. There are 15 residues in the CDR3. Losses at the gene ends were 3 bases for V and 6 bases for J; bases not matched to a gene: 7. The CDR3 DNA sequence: TGTGCCATCAGTGACCCCGGGACAGGGGCCCCTGAAGCTTTCTTT. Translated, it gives CAISDPGTGAPEAFF.

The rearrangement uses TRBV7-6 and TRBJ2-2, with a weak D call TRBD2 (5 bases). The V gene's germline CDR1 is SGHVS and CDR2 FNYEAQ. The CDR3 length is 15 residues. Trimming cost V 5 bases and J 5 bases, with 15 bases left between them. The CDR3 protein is CASSLVDTGTGELFF. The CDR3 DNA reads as TGTGCCAGCAGCCTCGTAGATACGGGGACCGGGGAGCTGTTTTTT.

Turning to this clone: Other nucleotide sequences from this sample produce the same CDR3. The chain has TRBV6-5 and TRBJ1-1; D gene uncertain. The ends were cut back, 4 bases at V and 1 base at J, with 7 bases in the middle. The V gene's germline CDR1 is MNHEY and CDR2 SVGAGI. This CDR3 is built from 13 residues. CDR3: CASSLTGNTEAFF. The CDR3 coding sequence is TGTGCCAGCAGTTTAACGGGGAACACTGAAGCTTTCTTT.

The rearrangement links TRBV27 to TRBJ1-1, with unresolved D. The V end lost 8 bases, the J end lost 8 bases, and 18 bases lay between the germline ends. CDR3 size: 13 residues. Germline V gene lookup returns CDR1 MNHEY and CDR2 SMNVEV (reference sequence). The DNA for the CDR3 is TGTGCCAGCGCTGAGTTGTGGAGGAAGGAAGCTTTCTTT. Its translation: CASAELWRKEAFF.

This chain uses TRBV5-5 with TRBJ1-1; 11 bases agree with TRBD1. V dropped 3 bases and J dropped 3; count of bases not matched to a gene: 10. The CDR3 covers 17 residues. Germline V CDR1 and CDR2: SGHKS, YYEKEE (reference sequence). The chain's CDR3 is CASSSDLGGQGDTEAFF. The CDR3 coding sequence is TGTGCCAGCAGCTCAGACCTCGGGGGACAGGGGGACACTGAAGCTTTCTTT.

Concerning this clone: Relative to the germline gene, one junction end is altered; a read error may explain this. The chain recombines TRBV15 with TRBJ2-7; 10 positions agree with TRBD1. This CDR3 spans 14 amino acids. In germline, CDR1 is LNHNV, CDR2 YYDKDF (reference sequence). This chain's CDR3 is CATSPGTGAYGQYF. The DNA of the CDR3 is TGTGCCACCAGTCCCGGGACAGGGGCCTACGGGCAGTACTTC.

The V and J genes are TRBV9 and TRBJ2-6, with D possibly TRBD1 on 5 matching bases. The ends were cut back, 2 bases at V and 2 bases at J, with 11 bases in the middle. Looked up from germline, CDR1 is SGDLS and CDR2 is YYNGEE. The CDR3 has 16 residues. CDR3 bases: TGTGCCAGCAGCGTCCCCCAGGGCCCTGGGGCCAACGTCCTGACTTTC. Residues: CASSVPQGPGANVLTF.

CDR3 sequence reads: CASSFSGENYGYTF. The CDR3 coding sequence is TGTGCCAGCAGCTTTTCTGGAGAGAACTATGGCTACACCTTC. This chain connects TRBV5-5 to TRBJ1-2; D remains unclear. CDR1 and CDR2 from the germline V gene are SGHKS and YYEKEE (reference sequence). Trimming removed 2 bases from V and 2 bases from J, with 10 bases in between. The CDR3 has 14 amino acids.

Here the CDR3 reads CASSFNGGGTDTQYF. The CDR3 coding sequence is TGCGCCAGCAGCTTTAACGGGGGAGGGACAGATACGCAGTATTTT. This chain joins TRBV5-1 and TRBJ2-3; 7 bases align to TRBD2. After removal of 2 bases from V and 3 bases from J, the junction contained 6 bases not matched to a gene. Per the germline V gene, CDR1 is SGHRS and CDR2 is YFSETQ. This CDR3 spans 15 amino acids.

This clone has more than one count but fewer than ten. The CDR3 bases are TGTGCCAGCAGCTTAGGACAGGGCCCTGAAGCTTTCTTT. Encoded protein: CASSLGQGPEAFF. The chain links TRBV13 to TRBJ1-1, with a weak D call TRBD1 (6 bases). Looked up from germline, CDR1 is PRHDT and CDR2 is FYEKMQ (reference sequence). Between the trimmed V and J ends, which lost 0 bases and 6 bases, there was a span of 8 bases. CDR3 length: 13 residues.

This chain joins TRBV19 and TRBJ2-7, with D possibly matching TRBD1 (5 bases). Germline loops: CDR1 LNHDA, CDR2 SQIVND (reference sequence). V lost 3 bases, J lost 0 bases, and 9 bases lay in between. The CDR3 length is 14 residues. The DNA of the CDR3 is TGTGCCAGTAGTATTTTCCAGGGCTCCTACGAGCAGTACTTC. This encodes CASSIFQGSYEQYF.

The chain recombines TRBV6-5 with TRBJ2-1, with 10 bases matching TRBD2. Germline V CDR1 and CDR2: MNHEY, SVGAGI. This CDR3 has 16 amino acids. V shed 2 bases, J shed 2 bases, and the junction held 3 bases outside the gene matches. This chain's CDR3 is CASSYLAGAPYNEQFF. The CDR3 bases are TGTGCCAGCAGTTACCTAGCGGGAGCCCCCTACAATGAGCAGTTCTTC.

As DNA, the CDR3 is TGTGCCAGCAGCCAGCGGAGGGGGCGTGGAAACACCATATATTTT. Translated: CASSQRRGRGNTIYF. The chain uses TRBV7-2 and TRBJ1-3, with TRBD1 matching over 7 bases. The germline gives CDR1 SGHTA, CDR2 FQGNSA. Trimming cost V 5 bases and J 3 bases; bases outside gene matches: 7. The CDR3 length is 15 residues. Based on the CDR3 plus reference TRBV7-2 and TRBJ1-3, the full variable domain is GAGVSQSPSNKVTEKGKDVELRCDPISGHTALYWYRQSLGQGLEFLIYFQGNSAPDKSGLPSDRFSAERTGGSVSTLTIQRTQQEDSAVYLCASSQRRGRGNTIYFGEGSWLTVV.

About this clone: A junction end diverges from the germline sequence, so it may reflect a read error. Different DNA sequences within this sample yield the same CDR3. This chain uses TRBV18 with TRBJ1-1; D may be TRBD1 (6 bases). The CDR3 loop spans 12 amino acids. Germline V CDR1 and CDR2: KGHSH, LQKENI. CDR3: CASSQDSTEAFF. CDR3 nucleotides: TGTGCCAGCTCACAGGACAGTACTGAAGCCTTCTTT.